These 3 T cell receptor beta chains originate from one sample sequenced in a study of response to subunit inactivated influenza vaccine. Via MiXCR, TCRdb re-called the RT-PCR reads, giving one row per CDR3 protein. The table shows 500,000 or so distinct CDR3 sequences, with about 15% occurring only once. Sequenced material: CD4+ T cells sorted from PBMCs, taken roughly 24 months after vaccination. The receptors were gathered from a man aged 45-69 years who received an inactivated influenza vaccine.

The gene calls are TRBV11-2 and TRBJ2-1; possible D gene TRBD2, 6 bases. The CDR3 consists of 16 residues. Germline assignment: CDR1 SGHAT and CDR2 FQNNGV. The ends were cut back, 1 base at V and 0 bases at J, with 10 bases in the middle. CDR3 coding DNA: TGTGCCAGCAGCTTAGTGGGGACTTCCTCCTACAATGAGCAGTTCTTC. This gives the protein CASSLVGTSSYNEQFF.

The chain links TRBV20-1 to TRBJ1-5, with D possibly matching TRBD1 (5 bases). Germline V CDR1 and CDR2: DFQATT, SNEGSKA (reference sequence). CDR3 length: 15 amino acids. V was pared by 0 bases and J by 4 bases, with 13 bases between. CDR3 in DNA: TGCAGTGCTAGAGATCCTGGGGGAAATAATCAGCCCCAGCATTTT. It is translated as CSARDPGGNNQPQHF.

The chain uses TRBV13 and TRBJ2-2; D remains unclear. Looked up from germline, CDR1 is PRHDT and CDR2 is FYEKMQ (reference sequence). Trimming took 5 bases from V and 4 from J, leaving 11 bases between them. CDR3 length: 14 amino acids. The CDR3 here is CASSPDGLTGELFF. CDR3 coding DNA: TGTGCCAGCAGCCCGGACGGGCTCACCGGGGAGCTGTTTTTT.